This paragraph covers one T cell receptor beta chain sequence. No antigen is known for it. The data were taken from a study of Ad26.COV2.S vaccination and SARS-CoV-2 variants. About the research overall: Donor was assigned to the Ad26.COV2.S arm of trial COV1001. Dosing was one shot or two shots 56 days apart. Overall study results and limits: Across vaccine and placebo recipients, the breadth of non-spike TCRs was similar.

Germline CDR1 is MDHEN and CDR2 is SYDVKM. The CDR3 has 12 amino acids. Deletions cut 8 bases from V and 0 bases from J, with 7 bases between. The data were produced by immunoSEQ multiplex PCR, yet TCRdb's version contains in-frame clones alone and is incomplete. The sample consists of 410,000 or so clones, about 90% of them appearing once. Treatment reported: some 20 received Ad26.COV2.S at low or high dose, single or two shots; roughly five received placebo; per-sample allocation not given. The investigators took samples on day 63 after the first vaccine or placebo injection. Participants' vaccine, an Ad26 vector, delivered Wuhan-strain SARS-CoV-2 spike.

This chain uses TRBV28 with TRBJ1-1; D gene unclear. The sample here was peripheral blood, taken in a trial of Ad26.COV2.S vaccine versus placebo. This TCR was sampled from a person aged 18-65 years who received the Ad26.COV2.S COVID-19 vaccine or a placebo. CDR3 residues: CASSQMNTEAFF. CDR3 sequence (DNA): TGTGCCAGCTCCCAGATGAACACTGAAGCTTTCTTT.